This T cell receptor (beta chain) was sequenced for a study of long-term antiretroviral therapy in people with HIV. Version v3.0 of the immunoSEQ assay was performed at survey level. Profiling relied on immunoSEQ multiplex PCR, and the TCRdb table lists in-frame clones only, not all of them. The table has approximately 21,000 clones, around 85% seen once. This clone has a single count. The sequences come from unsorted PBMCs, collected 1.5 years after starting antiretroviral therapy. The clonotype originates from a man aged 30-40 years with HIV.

The CDR3 nucleotides read TGCGCCAGCACTCAGGTCCGGGGATGGTATGGCTACACCTTC. Its protein is CASTQVRGWYGYTF. The V and J genes are TRBV10-1 and TRBJ1-2, with D unresolved. Per germline, CDR1 WNHNN and CDR2 SYGVQD (reference sequence). V lost 7 bases and J lost 5, with 17 bases in between. The CDR3 has 14 residues.